A selection of T cell receptor beta chains follows, all from one sample in a study of blood T cells in healthy people across ages. MiXCR was run by TCRdb on the 5' RACE reads, yielding one entry per CDR3 protein. Of about 1.4 million distinct CDR3 sequences listed, approximately 59% are singletons. The sample comprised blood. Every receptor here comes from a man in his late teens or twenties in good health. The CDR3 runs from the conserved cysteine through the conserved F or W.

TRBJ1-4 | 15 | TRBV6-6 | CASSYRQATNEKLFF
TRBJ2-1 | 16 | TRBV27 | CASSLNVDSGTVEQFF
TRBJ2-7 | 15 | TRBV2 | CASSEGTSILYEQYF
TRBJ1-2 | 16 | TRBV4-1 | CASSQDRQGSNYGYTF
TRBJ2-7 | 13 | TRBV30 | CAWSLGRSYEQYF
TRBJ2-7 | 12 | TRBV7-9 | CAILGGLDEQYF
TRBJ2-1 | 22 | TRBV7-6 | CASSLGYPVAVTGTSFVDEQFF
TRBJ2-6 | 18 | TRBV29-1 | CSVDGSMEEGSGANVLTF
TRBJ2-7 | 11 | TRBV29-1 | CSVHRDYEQYF
TRBJ2-7 | 13 | TRBV11-1 | CASSLAERYEQYF
TRBJ1-2 | 12 | TRBV29-1 | CSVEGGVRGYTF